This T cell receptor (beta chain) stems from a study of vaccination effects on CD4 cells after COVID-19 (dated by TCRdb to between 2020 and 2023). Background for the entire study: Post-vaccine samples across the study were collected a median of 72 days after the second dose, with a range of 14 to 241. SARS-CoV-2 spike-specific CD4+ TCR repertoires from before and after mRNA vaccination were compared in COVID-19 convalescent patients and in infection-naive vaccine recipients. Altogether, over 9 COVID-19 convalescent patients and several SARS-CoV-2-naive healthy vaccine recipients made up the full study. In the study, cultures from other donors were sequenced using the Oncomine TCR Beta short-read assay on an Illumina iSeq 100. On the study overall, not on this receptor specifically: In healthy vaccine recipients, vaccine-induced clones were almost all SARS-CoV-2 mono-reactive, with only 1 of 255 cross-reactive with common cold coronaviruses. The study was limited by a small number of convalescent patients and lacked early post-infection timepoints. Clones induced by infection and clones induced by vaccination both contracted markedly at late timepoints after vaccination, which fits with T cell responses waning over time.

CDR1 and CDR2, looked up from the germline V gene (reference sequence), are LGHDT and YNNKEL. The CDR3, from cysteine to phenylalanine, totals 17 residues. The read is trimmed to its CDR3 DNA, 51 bases read in frame from base 1. V and J are truncated by 4 bases and 2 bases respectively, leaving an intervening sequence of 19 bases. The library was prepared using the immunoSEQ multiplex PCR assay. DNA from the cultured, isolated CD4+ T cells was subjected to TCR beta CDR3 sequencing. The original methods were these. Non-productive TCR sequences were removed, reads were trimmed to the CDR3 region, and CDR3s of at least 7 amino acids were retained. Antigen-specific clonotypes were identified with the MANAFEST web app by comparing expansion in peptide wells against reference cultures. Positive clones required FDR<0.05 expansion versus reference and all other wells, odds ratio above 5, and frequency above 0.1% in two replicate wells. A clonotype was called cross-reactive if it was significantly expanded both in SARS-CoV-2 spike wells and in at least one common cold coronavirus spike condition. Using the stringdist R package, CDR3 similarity was measured by Levenshtein distance, and unrooted trees were constructed with ape in R 3.6.1. Sourced from immuneACCESS, this table was stored by TCRdb with only in-frame sequences that have V and J called. A share of the clones is absent; for the studies checked, an unresolved V gene accounts for under half, and the remainder has no known explanation. V, J and clone size are taken as reported in that table, and D and trimming were inferred from the DNA itself. This sample holds about 24,000 clones; 73% were observed only once. The top ten hold over 7.5% of the sample.

To note about this clone: The antigen it binds to is not known. Base qualities are not provided; no much larger clone lies one nucleotide away.

To identify antigen-specific CD4+ T cell clonotypes by their expansion, the ViraFEST assay first stimulated PBMC with viral peptide pools and then applied TCR sequencing. After roughly 11 days of culture, CD4+ T cells were isolated with the EasySep CD4+ T cell isolation kit. Each participant received two doses of an mRNA SARS-CoV-2 vaccine, either BNT162b2 or mRNA-1273. None of the healthy vaccine recipients had a prior SARS-CoV-2 infection, which was confirmed by nucleocapsid antibody tests that came back negative both before and after vaccination. Roughly 2 million PBMC per well were cultured in IMDM with about 5% human AB serum, 10 IU/ml IL-2 and gentamicin, plus 10 ug/ml peptides. Half of the culture medium was replaced with fresh IL-2-containing medium on days 3 and 7. Unless otherwise noted, each peptide stimulation condition was cultured in triplicate wells. Using Ficoll-Paque Plus gradient centrifugation, PBMC were separated from whole blood and then either used fresh or cryopreserved at -140C. The overlapping peptide pools covered the spike proteins of SARS-CoV-2 as well as those of the common cold coronaviruses HCoV-NL63, HCoV-OC43 and HCoV-229E. The QIAamp micro DNA kit was used to extract genomic DNA from the cultured CD4+ T cells.

Rearrangement joined TRBV3-1 (or the pseudogene TRBV3-2) to TRBJ2-3, with TRBD2 as a weak D call on 5 bases. The sample here was CD4+ T cells from PBMCs cultured with SARS-CoV-2 spike peptides, taken after COVID-19 vaccination. The cell subset or site label, as the study defines it: SARS-CoV-2 spike overlapping peptide pool stimulation. The source is a human donor who received a COVID-19 vaccine. The CDR3 protein sequence reads: CASSPSRASYPTDTQYF. The DNA sequence is TGTGCCAGCAGCCCTAGCCGGGCCTCATATCCCACAGATACGCAGTATTTT.